Below are 14 T cell receptor beta chains sequenced from a single sample in a study of CD8 T cells in Susac syndrome. With random hexamers, reverse transcription was performed on about 0.45 to 1 ug of RNA. TCRdb reprocessed the immunoSEQ multiplex PCR reads via MiXCR and lists one record per CDR3 protein. Of hundreds of thousands of distinct CDR3 sequences in the sample, around 96% were seen once. The sequenced sample consisted of CD4+ T cells from PBMCs. These receptors originate from a human donor with multiple sclerosis.

The chain carries TRBV5-6 and TRBJ2-3; 13 nucleotides match TRBD2. CDR3 length: 18 amino acids. Per the germline V gene, CDR1 is SGHDT and CDR2 is YYEEEE. V gave up 4 bases and J gave up 2 bases; unmatched junction bases: 10. CDR3 nucleotide sequence: TGTGCCAGCAGCGCCTCGAGACTAGCGGGGGGCCTCACAGATACGCAGTATTTT. Its translation is CASSASRLAGGLTDTQYF.

The rearrangement links TRBV6-1 to TRBJ1-2; 7 bases are shared with TRBD1. The germline V gene has CDR1 MNHNS and CDR2 SASEGT. V was clipped by 7 bases and J by 2 bases; unmatched bases: 1. The CDR3 loop spans 12 amino acids. The CDR3 nucleotides are TGTGCCAGCAAGGGACAGAACTATGGCTACACCTTC. As protein: CASKGQNYGYTF.

This clonotype was seen a single time. The genes are TRBV6-2 or TRBV6-3 and TRBJ2-5, with D possibly TRBD2 on 6 matching bases. The CDR3 length is 14 residues. The V gene lost 7 bases and the J gene lost 5 bases, with 17 bases spanning the gap. Germline V CDR1 and CDR2: MNHEY, SVGEGT. The CDR3: CASTWRGPDETQYF. CDR3 DNA: TGTGCCAGCACCTGGCGGGGCCCTGACGAGACCCAGTACTTC.

V usage is TRBV18 and J usage is TRBJ2-1; D is ambiguous. Trimming cost V 2 bases and J 4 bases, with 9 bases left between them. This CDR3 comprises 14 residues. Germline V gives CDR1 KGHSH, CDR2 LQKENI. CDR3 loop: CASSPEQIYNEQFF. CDR3 DNA sequence: TGTGCCAGCTCACCAGAACAGATTTACAATGAGCAGTTCTTC.

The V call is TRBV30, the J call TRBJ1-5; no firm D call. The CDR3 has 15 residues. Per the germline V gene, CDR1 is GTSNPN and CDR2 is SVGIG (reference sequence). Trimming took 3 bases from V and 3 from J, leaving 15 bases between them. CDR3 amino acids: CAWSGSGSNNQPQHF. In nucleotides, the CDR3 is TGTGCCTGGAGCGGTTCAGGCAGTAACAATCAGCCCCAGCATTTT.

V is TRBV5-1 and J is TRBJ2-7; no clear D. Germline lookup yields CDR1 SGHRS and CDR2 YFSETQ. Between the trimmed V and J ends, which lost 1 base and 2 bases, there was a span of 10 bases. CDR3 length: 14 residues. The DNA for the CDR3 is TGCGCCAGCAGCTTGAATTTTGGACCCTACGAGCAGTACTTC. Its protein product is CASSLNFGPYEQYF.

V usage is TRBV28 and J usage is TRBJ2-5; D not resolved. The germline gives CDR1 MDHEN, CDR2 SYDVKM. The germline V and J ends were trimmed by 5 bases and 9 bases, with 13 bases remaining between them. The CDR3 is 12 residues long. The CDR3 nucleotides are TGTGCCAGCAGTCCCCCCCTTTCTTCCCAGTACTTC. It encodes CASSPPLSSQYF. Full variable domain (rest looked up from reference TRBV28 and TRBJ2-5): DVKVTQSSRYLVKRTGEKVFLECVQDMDHENMFWYRQDPGLGLRLIYFSYDVKMKEKGDIPEGYSVSREKKERFSLILESASTNQTSMYLCASSPPLSSQYFGPGTRLLVL.

This clonotype was observed a single time. The V and J genes are TRBV5-1 and TRBJ2-1, with 11 bases fitting TRBD2. CDR3 length equals 17 residues. The J segment lost 10 bases and the V segment lost 0 bases, leaving 12 bases of the junction unmatched. In germline, CDR1 is SGHRS, CDR2 YFSETQ. The CDR3 nucleotides are TGCGCCAGCAGCTTGGTGGCGCTAGCGGGAGGAATTAGGGAGCAGTTCTTC. Translated: CASSLVALAGGIREQFF.

This chain connects TRBV29-1 to TRBJ2-3, with a tentative D call TRBD2 (5 bases). The CDR3 contains 13 residues. Germline CDR1 is SQVTM and CDR2 is ANQGSEA. Deletions cut 7 bases from V and 4 bases from J, with 15 bases between. The CDR3 loop reads CSASLSVSDTQYF. CDR3 coding DNA: TGCAGCGCTAGCTTGAGCGTATCAGATACGCAGTATTTT.

The chain has TRBV2 and TRBJ2-1, with 8 bases fitting TRBD2. This CDR3 region has 13 residues. CDR1 is SNHLY and CDR2 is FYNNEI in the germline V gene. V shed 4 bases, J shed 9 bases, and the junction held 5 bases outside the gene matches. Here the CDR3 DNA reads TGTGCCAGCAGTGGGCGGGAGGTTAGTGAGCAGTTCTTC. Its protein product is CASSGREVSEQFF.

This clonotype was seen a single time. The genes are TRBV4-1 and TRBJ2-7, with 10 bases matching TRBD1. The CDR3 runs 17 residues. V trimming: 4 bases; J trimming: 4 bases; junction bases outside the gene matches: 13. The germline gives CDR1 MGHRA, CDR2 YSYEKL. CDR3 amino acids: CASSRLITGTGEYEQYF. The CDR3 nucleotides read TGCGCCAGCAGCCGACTAATTACCGGGACAGGGGAATACGAGCAGTACTTC.

The rearrangement uses TRBV30 and TRBJ2-7, with D unresolved. CDR3 size: 13 residues. With 0 bases removed from V and 7 bases from J, the gap between germline ends came to 13 bases. From germline, CDR1 is GTSNPN and CDR2 SVGIG (reference sequence). The chain's CDR3 is CAWSVSGLGEQYF. CDR3 nucleotides: TGTGCCTGGAGTGTATCGGGTTTGGGGGAGCAGTACTTC. Using reference TRBV30 and TRBJ2-7 for the parts outside the CDR3, the full variable domain is SQTIHQWPATLVQPVGSPLSLECTVEGTSNPNLYWYRQAAGRGLQLLFYSVGIGQISSEVPQNLSASRPQDRQFILSSKKLLLSDSGFYLCAWSVSGLGEQYFGPGTRLTVT.

The chain links TRBV30 to TRBJ2-3; no clear D. Germline lookup yields CDR1 GTSNPN and CDR2 SVGIG (reference sequence). This CDR3 is built from 11 residues. The V and J ends lost 3 bases and 3 bases respectively, with 4 bases between them. The CDR3 sequence is CAWRFTDTQYF. In DNA form, the CDR3 reads TGTGCCTGGAGATTTACAGATACGCAGTATTTT.

The chain employs TRBV29-1 and TRBJ2-1, with 7 bases lining up with TRBD2. The V and J ends lost 7 bases and 7 bases, in that order; junction bases with no gene match: 10. The CDR3 is 13 amino acids. From germline, CDR1 is SQVTM and CDR2 ANQGSEA. The CDR3 reads CSAWGGDGNEQFF. In nucleotides, the CDR3 is TGCAGCGCCTGGGGAGGGGACGGGAATGAGCAGTTCTTC.